Shown below are 26 T cell receptor beta chains from a single sample sequenced in a study of patients and donors after allogeneic stem cell transplantation. In TCRdb, the RT-PCR reads were re-called with MiXCR into one record per CDR3 protein. The data contain over 350,000 distinct CDR3 sequences, roughly 17% of them singletons. Sample: blood, either unsorted or a sorted T cell fraction (not recorded which). The receptors stem from a human donor who was either an allogeneic HSCT recipient or a stem cell or donor lymphocyte infusion donor (not recorded which). It is not recorded whose cells these are; they may come from a transplant donor.

The DNA for the CDR3 is TGTGCCAGCAGCTCGGGTCCCGACTACGAGCAGTACTTC. Its protein is CASSSGPDYEQYF. The chain recombines TRBV7-7 with TRBJ2-7; D is ambiguous. CDR1 is SSHAT, CDR2 FNYEAQ, per germline (reference sequence). The CDR3 is 13 residues long. V gave up 4 bases and J gave up 3 bases, with 10 bases separating them.

In this sample, this clonotype turned up once. The chain links TRBV7-9 to TRBJ2-1; D might be TRBD1 or TRBD2, each matching 5 bases. With 4 bases removed from V and 12 bases from J, the gap between germline ends came to 13 bases. The germline V gene has CDR1 SEHNR and CDR2 FQNEAQ (reference sequence). The CDR3 covers 12 residues. The CDR3 is CASSSGDDWQFF. As DNA, the CDR3 is TGTGCCAGCAGCTCCGGGGACGATTGGCAGTTCTTC.

J is TRBJ1-5 and V is TRBV5-4; D perhaps matches TRBD1 (6 bases). V lost 2 bases, J lost 1 base, and 10 bases lay in between. The length of the CDR3 is 15 residues. Germline lookup yields CDR1 SGHNT and CDR2 YYREEE (reference sequence). Written as DNA, the CDR3 is TGTGCCAGCAGCTTTGGGGGGGCCAGCAATCAGCCCCAGCATTTT. Translating gives CASSFGGASNQPQHF.

This clonotype was detected ten times or more. This chain joins TRBV21-1 and TRBJ2-7; the listed D gene, TRBD2, was not tested against the DNA. TRBV21-1 is deemed a pseudogene. This CDR3 is 15 amino acids long. Written as DNA, the CDR3 is TGTGCCAGCACCTCTCCCCTCAGGGAGGGCTACGAGCAGTACTTC. As protein: CASTSPLREGYEQYF.

The chain recombines TRBV4-1 with TRBJ2-7, with TRBD1 as a possible D gene (5 bases). CDR1 MGHRA and CDR2 YSYEKL come from the germline V gene. The CDR3 has 17 residues. Trimming shortened V by 2 bases and J by 6 bases, and 23 bases separated the two germline ends. The CDR3 region has the DNA TGCGCCAGCAGCCAAAAAGATGCCGTCAAGGACATAGGCGAGCAGTACTTC. Translation gives CASSQKDAVKDIGEQYF.

The chain recombines TRBV10-3 with TRBJ1-1; D remains unclear. V was pared by 0 bases and J by 4 bases, with 15 bases between. The CDR3 sequence is 16 residues long. Germline CDR1 and CDR2: ENHRY and SYGVKD. CDR3 region: CAISESGNTPVTEAFF. In DNA form, the CDR3 reads TGTGCCATCAGTGAGTCGGGGAACACCCCGGTCACTGAAGCTTTCTTT.

This chain connects TRBV4-3 to TRBJ2-7, with a weak D call TRBD2 (5 bases). This CDR3 is 15 amino acids long. Germline-derived CDR1 and CDR2 are LGHNA and YSLEER. Trimming left V 0 bases short and J 3 bases short, with 12 bases between. CDR3: CASSQELGDVYEQYF. In nucleotides, the CDR3 is TGCGCCAGCAGCCAAGAGTTGGGAGATGTCTACGAGCAGTACTTC.

The genes are TRBV20-1 and TRBJ2-3; possibly TRBD2 for D (6 bases). Trimming shortened V by 6 bases and J by 0 bases, and 16 bases separated the two germline ends. This CDR3 contains 15 residues. The germline CDR1 and CDR2 sequences are DFQATT and SNEGSKA (reference sequence). DNA of the CDR3: TGCAGTGCCAGACATTGGGGGGTTAGCACAGATACGCAGTATTTT. It translates to CSARHWGVSTDTQYF.

The chain couples TRBV7-9 to TRBJ2-1, with D perhaps TRBD1 (6 bases). Trimming stripped 1 base from V and 15 bases from J, with 10 bases between. The germline V gene has CDR1 SEHNR and CDR2 FQNEAQ (reference sequence). The CDR3 length is 11 residues. Written as DNA, the CDR3 is TGTGCCAGCAGCTTAGGTCAGGGGCCGTTCTTC. Its translation is CASSLGQGPFF.

This clonotype came up many times. The chain joins TRBV12-3 or TRBV12-4 to TRBJ1-5, with 7 bases lining up with TRBD1. V dropped 5 bases and J dropped 0; count of bases not matched to a gene: 7. The CDR3 covers 16 residues. The CDR3 DNA follows: TGTGCCAGCAGTCCCAGAGGGGGCTTTAGCAATCAGCCCCAGCATTTT. Translated: CASSPRGGFSNQPQHF.

The genes are TRBV5-6 and TRBJ2-7; the match to TRBD2 covers 8 bases. Per the germline V gene, CDR1 is SGHDT and CDR2 is YYEEEE. The CDR3 is 15 residues long. The trim removed 4 bases at V and 0 bases at J, leaving 6 bases unmatched. CDR3 nucleotides: TGTGCCAGCAGCCGTCGGGGGGGACTCTCCTACGAGCAGTACTTC. As protein: CASSRRGGLSYEQYF.

The sample holds a few counts of this clonotype. The chain links TRBV5-1 to TRBJ1-2; the D gene is possibly TRBD1 (5 bases). The CDR3 is 15 residues long. V lost 7 bases and J 3 bases, leaving 19 bases between the germline ends. The germline V gene has CDR1 SGHRS and CDR2 YFSETQ. CDR3: CASSLGGVEDYGYTF. The CDR3 region has the DNA TGCGCCAGCTCTTTGGGGGGGGTAGAAGACTATGGCTACACCTTC. Using reference TRBV5-1 and TRBJ1-2 for the parts outside the CDR3, the full variable domain is KAGVTQTPRYLIKTRGQQVTLSCSPISGHRSVSWYQQTPGQGLQFLFEYFSETQRNKGNFPGRFSGRQFSNSRSEMNVSTLELGDSALYLCASSLGGVEDYGYTFGSGTRLTVV.

V is TRBV27 and J is TRBJ1-5; TRBD1 is a possible D gene (5 bases). The CDR3 contains 15 residues. The V and J ends lost 3 bases and 4 bases respectively, with 13 bases between them. Looked up from germline, CDR1 is MNHEY and CDR2 is SMNVEV (reference sequence). CDR3 loop: CASSFRGGHNQPQHF. CDR3 DNA sequence: TGTGCCAGCAGTTTTCGCGGGGGTCATAATCAGCCCCAGCATTTT.

This clonotype was seen only a few times. V usage is TRBV5-1 and J usage is TRBJ2-3, with D possibly TRBD1 on 6 matching bases. This CDR3 spans 15 amino acids. The V and J ends lost 3 bases and 6 bases respectively, with 17 bases between them. Germline assignment: CDR1 SGHRS and CDR2 YFSETQ. The CDR3 sequence: CASSSGTPRTDTQYF. The CDR3 DNA is TGCGCCAGCAGCTCCGGGACACCTCGGACGGATACGCAGTATTTT.

This clonotype was counted a few times. The chain recombines TRBV4-1 with TRBJ2-1; 16 bases are a match to TRBD2. J gave up 2 bases and V 4 bases, and 8 bases lay outside the gene matches. This CDR3 is 19 amino acids long. Germline V gene data show CDR1 as MGHRA and CDR2 as YSYEKL. This CDR3 reads CASSRLGTSGGVTYNEQFF. The CDR3 nucleotides are TGCGCCAGCAGCCGGCTCGGGACTAGCGGGGGGGTCACCTACAATGAGCAGTTCTTC.

There are many counts of this clonotype. The chain has TRBV29-1 and TRBJ2-5, with D tentatively TRBD1 (5 bases). Between the trimmed V and J ends, which lost 4 bases and 1 base, there was a span of 7 bases. Germline V gives CDR1 SQVTM, CDR2 ANQGSEA. This CDR3 is 12 amino acids long. The CDR3 loop reads CSVGQSQETQYF. CDR3 nucleotides: TGCAGCGTTGGACAGTCCCAAGAGACCCAGTACTTC.

V is TRBV9 and J is TRBJ1-6; D uncertain. Trimming removed 3 bases at V and 9 bases at J, with 19 bases between. Germline CDR1 and CDR2: SGDLS and YYNGEE. This CDR3 comprises 16 residues. The CDR3 reads CASSGVSGTIASPLHF. The CDR3, as DNA: TGTGCCAGCAGCGGGGTTTCCGGAACTATCGCTTCACCCCTCCACTTT.

This clonotype was counted between two and nine times. The V and J genes are TRBV4-3 and TRBJ2-4; 9 nucleotides align to TRBD2. V trimming: 5 bases; J trimming: 4 bases; junction bases outside the gene matches: 9. The CDR3 has 16 residues. Germline V CDR1 and CDR2: LGHNA, YSLEER. The CDR3: CASSLGTSFRKNIQYF. CDR3 bases: TGCGCCAGCAGCTTAGGGACTAGCTTTAGGAAAAACATTCAGTACTTC.

The chain is built from TRBV5-1 and TRBJ1-1, with D unclear. CDR3 length: 15 amino acids. CDR1 and CDR2 (germline): SGHRS, YFSETQ. V gave up 3 bases and J gave up 1 base, with 13 bases separating them. The DNA for the CDR3 is TGCGCCAGCAGCTCCACCTTTCGACAGAACACTGAAGCTTTCTTT. It yields the protein CASSSTFRQNTEAFF.

Ten or more counts support this clonotype. The chain has TRBV5-6 and TRBJ2-5, with 8 bases aligning to TRBD2. The junction had 8 bases not matched to a gene; V was cut back by 4 bases and J by 3 bases. Germline V gene lookup returns CDR1 SGHDT and CDR2 YYEEEE. This CDR3 spans 15 amino acids. DNA for the CDR3: TGTGCCAGCAGCCCCGGGACTAGAGAAAAAGAGACCCAGTACTTC. It codes for CASSPGTREKETQYF.

The genes are TRBV6-5 and TRBJ2-7; TRBD1 matches at 12 bases. The V segment lost 2 bases and the J segment 5 bases; nucleotides outside the gene matches: 4. The CDR3 consists of 15 residues. The germline CDR1 and CDR2 sequences are MNHEY and SVGAGI. CDR3 region: CASSYGTGGPDEQYF. The CDR3 nucleotides read TGTGCCAGCAGTTACGGGACAGGGGGCCCTGACGAGCAGTACTTC.

The chain employs TRBV27 and TRBJ2-7; 11 positions agree with TRBD2. With 7 bases clipped from V and 5 bases from J, the junction kept 19 bases outside the gene matches. Germline-derived CDR1 and CDR2 are MNHEY and SMNVEV (reference sequence). The CDR3 has 18 amino acids. The chain's CDR3 is CASTPGSRGLAGGHEQYF. In DNA form, the CDR3 reads TGTGCCAGCACCCCGGGATCACGGGGGCTAGCGGGAGGCCACGAGCAGTACTTC.

This chain links TRBV28 with TRBJ2-3; no firm D call. Deletions cut 1 base from V and 6 bases from J, with 8 bases between. CDR1 is MDHEN, CDR2 SYDVKM, per germline. The CDR3 contains 13 residues. The CDR3 loop is CASSLSLWDTQYF. Here the CDR3 DNA reads TGTGCCAGCAGTTTATCCCTCTGGGATACGCAGTATTTT.

This clonotype was recorded a few times. The chain links TRBV19 to TRBJ2-1, with TRBD1 matching 7 bases. V was clipped by 5 bases and J by 6 bases; unmatched bases: 7. This CDR3 is built from 14 residues. Per the germline V gene, CDR1 is LNHDA and CDR2 is SQIVND (reference sequence). This chain's CDR3 is CASSPRDRANEQFF. In DNA, the CDR3 is TGTGCCAGTAGTCCCCGAGACAGGGCCAATGAGCAGTTCTTC.

Only a few counts were recorded for this clonotype. The genes are TRBV5-1 and TRBJ2-1, with 9 bases aligning to TRBD1. The CDR3 length is 15 residues. The ends lost 3 bases at V and 8 bases at J; junction bases unmatched: 9. In germline, CDR1 is SGHRS, CDR2 YFSETQ. CDR3 in amino acids: CASSSPGQGTDEQFF. CDR3 DNA sequence: TGCGCCAGCAGCTCACCGGGACAGGGCACCGATGAGCAGTTCTTC.

This clonotype has at least ten counts. The chain links TRBV15 to TRBJ2-1; maybe TRBD2 (5 bases). The CDR3 spans 15 residues. Germline CDR1 LNHNV, CDR2 YYDKDF (reference sequence). V lost 1 base to trimming and J lost 0 bases, with 7 bases between them. CDR3 sequence reads: CATSRVGDSYNEQFF. Written as DNA, the CDR3 is TGTGCCACCAGCAGAGTGGGAGACTCCTACAATGAGCAGTTCTTC.